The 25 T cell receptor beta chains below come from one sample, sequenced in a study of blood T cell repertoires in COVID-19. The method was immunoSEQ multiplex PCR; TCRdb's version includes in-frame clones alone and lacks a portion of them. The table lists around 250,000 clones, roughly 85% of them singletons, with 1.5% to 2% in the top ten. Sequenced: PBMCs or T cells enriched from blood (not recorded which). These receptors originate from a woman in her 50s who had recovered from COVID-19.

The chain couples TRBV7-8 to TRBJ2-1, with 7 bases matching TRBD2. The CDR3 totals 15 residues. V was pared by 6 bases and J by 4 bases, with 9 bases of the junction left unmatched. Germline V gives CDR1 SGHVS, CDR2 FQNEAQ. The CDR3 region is CASRATGTTYNEQFF. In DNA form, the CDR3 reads TGTGCCAGCAGGGCGACCGGGACTACTTACAATGAGCAGTTCTTC.

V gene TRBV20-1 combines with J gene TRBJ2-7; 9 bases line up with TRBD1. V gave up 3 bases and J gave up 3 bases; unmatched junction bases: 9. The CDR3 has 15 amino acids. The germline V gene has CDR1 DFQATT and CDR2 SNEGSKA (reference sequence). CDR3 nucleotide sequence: TGCAGTGCTAGTGAGTCTGTGACAGGGGGCTACGAGCAGTACTTC. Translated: CSASESVTGGYEQYF.

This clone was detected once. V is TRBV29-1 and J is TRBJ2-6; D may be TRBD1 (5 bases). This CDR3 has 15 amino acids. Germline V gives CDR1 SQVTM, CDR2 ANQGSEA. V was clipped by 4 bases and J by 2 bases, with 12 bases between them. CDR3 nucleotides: TGCAGCGTTGCAGGGCTTCTCACTGGGGCCAACGTCCTGACTTTC. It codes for CSVAGLLTGANVLTF.

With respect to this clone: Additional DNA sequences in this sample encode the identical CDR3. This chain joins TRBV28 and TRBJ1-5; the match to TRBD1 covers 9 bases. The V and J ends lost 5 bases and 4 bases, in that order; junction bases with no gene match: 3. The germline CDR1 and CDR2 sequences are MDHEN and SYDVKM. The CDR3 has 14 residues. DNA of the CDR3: TGTGCCAGCAGTCTCGGGACAGGGAATCAGCCCCAGCATTTT. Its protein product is CASSLGTGNQPQHF.

The CDR3 region has the DNA TGTGCCAGCAGCTTGAATCCGGGAAACACCATATATTTT. Translation: CASSLNPGNTIYF. The chain couples TRBV5-5 to TRBJ1-3, with no clear D. Trimming removed 1 base at V and 4 bases at J, with 6 bases between. Germline CDR1 SGHKS, CDR2 YYEKEE (reference sequence). There are 13 residues in the CDR3.

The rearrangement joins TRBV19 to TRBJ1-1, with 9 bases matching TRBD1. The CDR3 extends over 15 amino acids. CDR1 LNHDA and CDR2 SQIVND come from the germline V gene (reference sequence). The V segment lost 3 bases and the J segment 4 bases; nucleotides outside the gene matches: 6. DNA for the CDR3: TGTGCCAGTAGTATCGGGACAGGGCGTGGCACTGAAGCTTTCTTT. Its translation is CASSIGTGRGTEAFF. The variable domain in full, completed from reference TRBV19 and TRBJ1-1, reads DGGITQSPKYLFRKEGQNVTLSCEQNLNHDAMYWYRQDPGQGLRLIYYSQIVNDFQKGDIAEGYSVSREKKESFPLTVTSAQKNPTAFYLCASSIGTGRGTEAFFGQGTRLTVV.

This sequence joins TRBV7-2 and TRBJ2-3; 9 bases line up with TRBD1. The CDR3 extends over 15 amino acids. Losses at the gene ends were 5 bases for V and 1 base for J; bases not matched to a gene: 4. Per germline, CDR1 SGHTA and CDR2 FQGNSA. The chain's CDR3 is CASSNRTGGTDTQYF. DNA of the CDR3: TGTGCCAGCAGCAACCGGACAGGGGGCACAGATACGCAGTATTTT.

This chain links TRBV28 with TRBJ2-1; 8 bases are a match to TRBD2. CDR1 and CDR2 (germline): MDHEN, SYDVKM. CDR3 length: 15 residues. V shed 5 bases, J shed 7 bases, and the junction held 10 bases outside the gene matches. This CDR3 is CASSPLRLASNEQFF. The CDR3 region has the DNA TGTGCCAGCAGTCCACTGCGACTAGCGAGTAATGAGCAGTTCTTC.

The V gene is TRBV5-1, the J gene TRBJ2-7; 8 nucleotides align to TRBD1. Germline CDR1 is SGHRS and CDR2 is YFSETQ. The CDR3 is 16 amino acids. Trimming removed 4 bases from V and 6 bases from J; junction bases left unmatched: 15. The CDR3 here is CASSPSTGTGNTEQYF. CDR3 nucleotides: TGCGCCAGCAGCCCTAGTACCGGGACAGGTAATACCGAGCAGTACTTC.

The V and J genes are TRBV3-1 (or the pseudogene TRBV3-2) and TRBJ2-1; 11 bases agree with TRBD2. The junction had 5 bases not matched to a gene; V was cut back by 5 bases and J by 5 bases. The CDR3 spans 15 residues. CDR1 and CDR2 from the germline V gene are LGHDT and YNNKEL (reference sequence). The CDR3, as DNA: TGTGCCAGCAGCTCACTAGCGGGAGCCGACAATGAGCAGTTCTTC. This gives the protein CASSSLAGADNEQFF.

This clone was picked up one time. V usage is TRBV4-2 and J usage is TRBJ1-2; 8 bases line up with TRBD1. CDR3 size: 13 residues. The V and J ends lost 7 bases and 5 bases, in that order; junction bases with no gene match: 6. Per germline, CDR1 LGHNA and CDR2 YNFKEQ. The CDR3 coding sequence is TGTGCCAGCACCTCGGACAGGGAGTATGGCTACACCTTC. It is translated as CASTSDREYGYTF.

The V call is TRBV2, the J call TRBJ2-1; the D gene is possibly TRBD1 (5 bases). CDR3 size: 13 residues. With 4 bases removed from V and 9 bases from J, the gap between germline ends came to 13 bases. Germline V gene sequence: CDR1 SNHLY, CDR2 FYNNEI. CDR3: CASSGQIRSEQFF. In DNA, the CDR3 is TGTGCCAGCAGTGGACAGATCCGAAGTGAGCAGTTCTTC. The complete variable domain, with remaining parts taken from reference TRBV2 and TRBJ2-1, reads EPEVTQTPSHQVTQMGQEVILRCVPISNHLYFYWYRQILGQKVEFLVSFYNNEISEKSEIFDDQFSVERPDGSNFTLKIRSTKLEDSAMYFCASSGQIRSEQFFGPGTRLTVL.

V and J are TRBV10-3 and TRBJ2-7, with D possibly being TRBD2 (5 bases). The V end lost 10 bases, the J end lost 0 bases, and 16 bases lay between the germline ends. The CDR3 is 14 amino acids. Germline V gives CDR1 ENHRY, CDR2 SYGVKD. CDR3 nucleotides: TGTGCCACCTCACGGACTGCTAGCTCCTACGAGCAGTACTTC. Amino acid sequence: CATSRTASSYEQYF.

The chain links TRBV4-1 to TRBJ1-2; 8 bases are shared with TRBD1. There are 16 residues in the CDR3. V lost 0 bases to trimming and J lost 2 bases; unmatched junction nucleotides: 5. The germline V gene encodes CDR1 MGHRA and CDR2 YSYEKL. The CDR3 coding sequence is TGCGCCAGCAGCCAAGATCGACAGGGGAAGAACTATGGCTACACCTTC. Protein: CASSQDRQGKNYGYTF.

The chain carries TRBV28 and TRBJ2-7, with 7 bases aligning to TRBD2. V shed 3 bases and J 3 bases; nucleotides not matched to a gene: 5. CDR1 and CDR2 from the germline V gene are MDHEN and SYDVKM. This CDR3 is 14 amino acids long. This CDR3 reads CASSLSGILYEQYF. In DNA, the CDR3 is TGTGCCAGCAGTTTGAGCGGGATACTCTACGAGCAGTACTTC.

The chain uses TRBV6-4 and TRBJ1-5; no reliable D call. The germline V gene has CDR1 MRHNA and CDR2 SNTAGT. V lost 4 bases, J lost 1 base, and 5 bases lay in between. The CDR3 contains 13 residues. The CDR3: CASSVESNQPQHF. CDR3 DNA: TGTGCCAGCAGTGTTGAGAGCAATCAGCCCCAGCATTTT.

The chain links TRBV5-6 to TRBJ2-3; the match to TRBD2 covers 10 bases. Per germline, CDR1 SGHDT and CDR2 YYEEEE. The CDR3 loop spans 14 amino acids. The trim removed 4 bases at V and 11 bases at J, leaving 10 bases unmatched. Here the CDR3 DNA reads TGTGCCAGCAGCCCGGGATTAGCGGGAGGAGGGCAGTATTTT. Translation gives CASSPGLAGGGQYF. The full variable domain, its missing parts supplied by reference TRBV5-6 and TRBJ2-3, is DAGVTQSPTHLIKTRGQQVTLRCSPKSGHDTVSWYQQALGQGPQFIFQYYEEEERQRGNFPDRFSGHQFPNYSSELNVNALLLGDSALYLCASSPGLAGGGQYFGPGTRLTVL.

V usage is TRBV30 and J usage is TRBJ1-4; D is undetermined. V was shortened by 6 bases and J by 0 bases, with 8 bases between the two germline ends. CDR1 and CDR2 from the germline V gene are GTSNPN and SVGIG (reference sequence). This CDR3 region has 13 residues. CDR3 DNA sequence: TGTGCCTGTCAAATTGCAACTAATGAAAAACTGTTTTTT. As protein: CACQIATNEKLFF. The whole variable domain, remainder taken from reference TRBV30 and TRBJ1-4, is SQTIHQWPATLVQPVGSPLSLECTVEGTSNPNLYWYRQAAGRGLQLLFYSVGIGQISSEVPQNLSASRPQDRQFILSSKKLLLSDSGFYLCACQIATNEKLFFGSGTQLSVL.

The CDR3 DNA sequence: TGTGCCAGCAGCCTTCTTCAGGGGGCGCCTGAAGCTTTCTTT. Translating gives CASSLLQGAPEAFF. The V gene is TRBV27, the J gene TRBJ1-1; 8 bases are a match to TRBD1. This CDR3 region has 14 residues. CDR1 is MNHEY and CDR2 is SMNVEV in the germline V gene (reference sequence). V lost 6 bases, J lost 6 bases, and 9 bases stayed unmatched.

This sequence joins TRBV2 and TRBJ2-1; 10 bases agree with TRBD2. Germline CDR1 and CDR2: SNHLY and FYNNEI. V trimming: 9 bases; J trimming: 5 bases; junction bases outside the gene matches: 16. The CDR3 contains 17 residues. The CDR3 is CASTTRLTSGKNNEQFF. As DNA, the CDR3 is TGTGCCAGTACCACTCGACTTACTAGCGGGAAGAACAATGAGCAGTTCTTC.

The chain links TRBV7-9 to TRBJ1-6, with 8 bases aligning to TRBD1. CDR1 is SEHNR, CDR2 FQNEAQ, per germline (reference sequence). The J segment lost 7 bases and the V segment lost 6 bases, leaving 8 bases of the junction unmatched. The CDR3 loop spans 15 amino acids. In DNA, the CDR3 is TGTGCCAGCAGTTGGACAGGGTCTCGAAATTCACCCCTCCACTTT. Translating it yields CASSWTGSRNSPLHF.

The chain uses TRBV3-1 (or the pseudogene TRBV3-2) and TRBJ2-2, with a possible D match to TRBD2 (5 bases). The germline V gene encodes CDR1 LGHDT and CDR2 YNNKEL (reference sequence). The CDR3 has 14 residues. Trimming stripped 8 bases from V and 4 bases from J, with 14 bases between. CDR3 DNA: TGTGCCAGCGGCGCAGGTAGCGCCACCGGGGAGCTGTTTTTT. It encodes CASGAGSATGELFF.

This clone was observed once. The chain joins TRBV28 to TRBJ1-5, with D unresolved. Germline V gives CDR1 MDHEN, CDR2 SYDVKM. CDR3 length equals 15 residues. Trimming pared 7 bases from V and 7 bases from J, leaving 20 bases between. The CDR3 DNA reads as TGTGCCAGCAACTTTCTCGCAGGAGGGAGCCAGCCCCAGCATTTT. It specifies CASNFLAGGSQPQHF.

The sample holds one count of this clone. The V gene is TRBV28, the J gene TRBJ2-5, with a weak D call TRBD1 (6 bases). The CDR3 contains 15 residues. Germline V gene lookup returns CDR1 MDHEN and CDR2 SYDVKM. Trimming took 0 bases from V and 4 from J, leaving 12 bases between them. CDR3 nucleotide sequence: TGTGCCAGCAGTTTATGGGGGAGAGGGGGAGAGACCCAGTACTTC. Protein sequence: CASSLWGRGGETQYF. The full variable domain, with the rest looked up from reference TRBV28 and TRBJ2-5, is DVKVTQSSRYLVKRTGEKVFLECVQDMDHENMFWYRQDPGLGLRLIYFSYDVKMKEKGDIPEGYSVSREKKERFSLILESASTNQTSMYLCASSLWGRGGETQYFGPGTRLLVL.

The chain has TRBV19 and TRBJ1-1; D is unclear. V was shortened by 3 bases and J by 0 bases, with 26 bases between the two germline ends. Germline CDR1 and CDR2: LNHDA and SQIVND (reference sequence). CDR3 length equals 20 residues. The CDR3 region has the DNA TGTGCCAGTAGTATCGGCGGCTCGGGTGCGGGAGCTCCGCTGAACACTGAAGCTTTCTTT. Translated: CASSIGGSGAGAPLNTEAFF.